The source of this T cell receptor beta chain is a study of cytotoxic CD8 clonotypes in ibrutinib-treated CLL. V was trimmed by 3 bases and J by 8 bases, leaving 13 bases between them. Per germline, CDR1 KGHSH and CDR2 LQKENI. This CDR3 comprises 13 residues. The sample holds a few counts of this clone. Assay used: immunoSEQ multiplex PCR; TCRdb lists only in-frame clones, some missing. Found here are about 150,000 clones, 76% of them singletons; the top ten hold about 5%. Frozen-stored PBMCs produced about 2 micrograms of genomic DNA for TCR beta libraries. Sample: PBMCs, taken after 24 months of ibrutinib treatment. The TCR originated in a human donor with chronic lymphocytic leukemia. V is TRBV18 and J is TRBJ1-2; D may be TRBD1 (5 bases). CDR3 nucleotides: TGTGCCAGCTCACCGGCCCGGGACGGCGGCTACACCTTC. Protein sequence: CASSPARDGGYTF.